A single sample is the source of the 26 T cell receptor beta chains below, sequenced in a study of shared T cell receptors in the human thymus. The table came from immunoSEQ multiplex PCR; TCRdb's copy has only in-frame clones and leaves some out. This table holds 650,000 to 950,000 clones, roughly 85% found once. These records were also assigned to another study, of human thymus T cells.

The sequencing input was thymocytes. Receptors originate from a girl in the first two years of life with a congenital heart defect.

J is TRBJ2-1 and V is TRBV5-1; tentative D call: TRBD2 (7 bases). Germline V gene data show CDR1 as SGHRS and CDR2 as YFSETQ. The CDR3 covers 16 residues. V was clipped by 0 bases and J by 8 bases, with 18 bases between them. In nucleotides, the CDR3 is TGCGCCAGCAGCTTGGGGAAGGGGGGGGGCGTCTATGAGCAGTTCTTC. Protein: CASSLGKGGGVYEQFF.

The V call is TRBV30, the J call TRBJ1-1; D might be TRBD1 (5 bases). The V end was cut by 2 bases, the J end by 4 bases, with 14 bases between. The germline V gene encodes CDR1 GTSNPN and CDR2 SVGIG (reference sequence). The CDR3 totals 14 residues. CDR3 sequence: CAWSFQGSGTEAFF. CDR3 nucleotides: TGTGCCTGGAGTTTTCAGGGATCGGGCACTGAAGCTTTCTTT.

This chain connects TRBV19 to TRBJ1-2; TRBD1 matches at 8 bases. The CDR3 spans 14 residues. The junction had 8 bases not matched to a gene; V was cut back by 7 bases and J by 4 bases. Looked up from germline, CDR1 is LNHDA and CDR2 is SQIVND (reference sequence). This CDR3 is CASIRTGTAYGYTF. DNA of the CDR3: TGTGCCAGTATAAGGACAGGGACCGCCTATGGCTACACCTTC.

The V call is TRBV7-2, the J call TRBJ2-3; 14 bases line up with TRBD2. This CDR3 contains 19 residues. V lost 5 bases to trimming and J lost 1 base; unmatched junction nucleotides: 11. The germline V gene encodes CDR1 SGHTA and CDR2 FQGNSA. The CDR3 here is CASSQGLAGGKTGTDTQYF. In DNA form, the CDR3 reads TGTGCCAGCAGCCAAGGACTAGCGGGGGGAAAAACGGGCACAGATACGCAGTATTTT. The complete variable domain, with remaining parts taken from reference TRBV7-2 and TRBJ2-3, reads GAGVSQSPSNKVTEKGKDVELRCDPISGHTALYWYRQSLGQGLEFLIYFQGNSAPDKSGLPSDRFSAERTGGSVSTLTIQRTQQEDSAVYLCASSQGLAGGKTGTDTQYFGPGTRLTVL.

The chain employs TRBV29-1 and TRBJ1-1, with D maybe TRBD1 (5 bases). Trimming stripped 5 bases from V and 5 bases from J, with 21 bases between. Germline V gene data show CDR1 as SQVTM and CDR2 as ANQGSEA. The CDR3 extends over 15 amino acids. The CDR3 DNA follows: TGCAGCGTTTCCGGGCCTTCAGGGCGGGAAACTGAAGCTTTCTTT. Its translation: CSVSGPSGRETEAFF. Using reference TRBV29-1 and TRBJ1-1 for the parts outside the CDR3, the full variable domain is SAVISQKPSRDICQRGTSLTIQCQVDSQVTMMFWYRQQPGQSLTLIATANQGSEATYESGFVIDKFPISRPNLTFSTLTVSNMSPEDSSIYLCSVSGPSGRETEAFFGQGTRLTVV.

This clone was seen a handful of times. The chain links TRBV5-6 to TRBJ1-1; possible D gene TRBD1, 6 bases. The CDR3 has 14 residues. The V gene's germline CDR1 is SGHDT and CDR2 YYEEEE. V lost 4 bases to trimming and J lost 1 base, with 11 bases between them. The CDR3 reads CASSRTGPNTEAFF. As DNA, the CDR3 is TGTGCCAGCAGCCGTACAGGGCCGAACACTGAAGCTTTCTTT.

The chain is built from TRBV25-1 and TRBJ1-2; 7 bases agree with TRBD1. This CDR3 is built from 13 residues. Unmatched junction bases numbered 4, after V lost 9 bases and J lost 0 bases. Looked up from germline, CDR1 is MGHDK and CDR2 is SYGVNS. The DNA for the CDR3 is TGTGCCAGTCGGGACAGTACTAACTATGGCTACACCTTC. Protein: CASRDSTNYGYTF.

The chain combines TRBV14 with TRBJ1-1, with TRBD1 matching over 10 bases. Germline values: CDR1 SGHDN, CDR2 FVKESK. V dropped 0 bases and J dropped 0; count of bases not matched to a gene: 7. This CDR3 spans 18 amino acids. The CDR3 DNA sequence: TGTGCCAGCAGCCAAGAAATCAAGGACAGGGGGGTGAACACTGAAGCTTTCTTT. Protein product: CASSQEIKDRGVNTEAFF. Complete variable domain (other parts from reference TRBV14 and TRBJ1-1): EAGVTQFPSHSVIEKGQTVTLRCDPISGHDNLYWYRRVMGKEIKFLLHFVKESKQDESGMPNNRFLAERTGGTYSTLKVQPAELEDSGVYFCASSQEIKDRGVNTEAFFGQGTRLTVV.

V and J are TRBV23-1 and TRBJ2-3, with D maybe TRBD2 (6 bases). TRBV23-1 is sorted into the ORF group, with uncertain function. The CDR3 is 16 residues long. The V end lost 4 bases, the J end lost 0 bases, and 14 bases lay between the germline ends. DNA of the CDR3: TGCGCCAGCAGTCGCGCAGAGCGGGTCAGCACAGATACGCAGTATTTT. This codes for CASSRAERVSTDTQYF.

CDR3 loop: CASSFWECNYNEQFF. DNA of the CDR3: TGTGCCAGCAGCTTCTGGGAGTGCAATTACAATGAGCAGTTCTTC. The chain employs TRBV5-4 and TRBJ2-1, with TRBD2 as a possible D gene (5 bases). This CDR3 has 15 residues. Looked up from germline, CDR1 is SGHNT and CDR2 is YYREEE (reference sequence). V gave up 2 bases and J gave up 4 bases, with 13 bases separating them.

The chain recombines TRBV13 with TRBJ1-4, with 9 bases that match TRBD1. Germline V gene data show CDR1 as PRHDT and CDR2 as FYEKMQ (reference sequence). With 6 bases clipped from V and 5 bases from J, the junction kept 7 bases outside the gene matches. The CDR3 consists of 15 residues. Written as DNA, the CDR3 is TGTGCCAGCAGTCCGGGACAGGGTGTCAATGAAAAACTGTTTTTT. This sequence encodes CASSPGQGVNEKLFF.

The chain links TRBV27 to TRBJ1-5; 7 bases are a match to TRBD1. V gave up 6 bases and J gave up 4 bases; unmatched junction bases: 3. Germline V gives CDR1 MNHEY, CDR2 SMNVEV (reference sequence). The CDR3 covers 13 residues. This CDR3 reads CASSGQVNQPQHF. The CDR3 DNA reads TGTGCCAGCAGCGGACAGGTAAATCAGCCCCAGCATTTT.

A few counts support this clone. The CDR3 DNA follows: TGTGCCAGCAGCTTAGGGGACAGATCGAACACTGAAGCTTTCTTT. Residues: CASSLGDRSNTEAFF. The chain links TRBV7-9 to TRBJ1-1; 7 bases are a match to TRBD1. CDR3 size: 15 residues. Looked up from germline, CDR1 is SEHNR and CDR2 is FQNEAQ (reference sequence). J was trimmed by 1 base and V by 1 base; bases with no gene match: 3. Full variable domain (rest looked up from reference TRBV7-9 and TRBJ1-1): DTGVSQNPRHKITKRGQNVTFRCDPISEHNRLYWYRQTLGQGPEFLTYFQNEAQLEKSRLLSDRFSAERPKGSFSTLEIQRTEQGDSAMYLCASSLGDRSNTEAFFGQGTRLTVV.

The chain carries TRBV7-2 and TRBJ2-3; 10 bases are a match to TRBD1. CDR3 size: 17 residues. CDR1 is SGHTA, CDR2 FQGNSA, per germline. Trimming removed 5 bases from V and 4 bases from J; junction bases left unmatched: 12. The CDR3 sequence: CASSRGALGQGADTQYF. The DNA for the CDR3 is TGTGCCAGCAGCCGCGGGGCCCTTGGACAGGGGGCAGATACGCAGTATTTT.

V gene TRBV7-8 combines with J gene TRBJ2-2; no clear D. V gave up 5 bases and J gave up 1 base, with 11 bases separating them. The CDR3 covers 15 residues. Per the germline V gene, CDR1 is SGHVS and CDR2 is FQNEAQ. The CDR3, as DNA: TGTGCCAGCAGCAACCGGGTCTTGAACACCGGGGAGCTGTTTTTT. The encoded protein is CASSNRVLNTGELFF.

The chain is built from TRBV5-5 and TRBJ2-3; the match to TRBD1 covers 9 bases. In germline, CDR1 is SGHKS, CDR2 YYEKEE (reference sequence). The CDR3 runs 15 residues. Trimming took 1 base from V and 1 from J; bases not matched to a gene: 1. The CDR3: CASSLRDRGTDTQYF. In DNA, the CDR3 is TGTGCCAGCAGCTTGAGGGACAGGGGCACAGATACGCAGTATTTT.

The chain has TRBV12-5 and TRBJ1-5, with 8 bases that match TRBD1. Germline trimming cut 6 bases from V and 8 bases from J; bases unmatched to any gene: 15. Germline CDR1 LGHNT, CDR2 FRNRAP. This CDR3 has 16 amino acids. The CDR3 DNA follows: TGTGCTAGTGGCCAATCAGCAGGGGGCTGGATCGAGCCCCAGCATTTT. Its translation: CASGQSAGGWIEPQHF.

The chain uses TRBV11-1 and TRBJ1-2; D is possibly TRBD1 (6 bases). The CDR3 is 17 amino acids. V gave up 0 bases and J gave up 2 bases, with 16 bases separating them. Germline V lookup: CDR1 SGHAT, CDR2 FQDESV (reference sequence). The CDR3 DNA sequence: TGTGCCAGCAGCTTAGCGCGTGGTGCCAGGGGAAACTATGGCTACACCTTC. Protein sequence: CASSLARGARGNYGYTF.

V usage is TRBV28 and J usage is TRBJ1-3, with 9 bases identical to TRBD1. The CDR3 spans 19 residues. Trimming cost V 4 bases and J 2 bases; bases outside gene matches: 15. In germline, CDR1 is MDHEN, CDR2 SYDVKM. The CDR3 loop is CASSSRPGQGNGAGNTIYF. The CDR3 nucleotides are TGTGCCAGCAGTTCTCGTCCGGGACAGGGAAATGGAGCTGGAAACACCATATATTTT. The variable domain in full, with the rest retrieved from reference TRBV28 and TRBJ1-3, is DVKVTQSSRYLVKRTGEKVFLECVQDMDHENMFWYRQDPGLGLRLIYFSYDVKMKEKGDIPEGYSVSREKKERFSLILESASTNQTSMYLCASSSRPGQGNGAGNTIYFGEGSWLTVV.

This CDR3 reads CASNLNLGQERETQYF. The CDR3 DNA is TGTGCCAGCAACCTAAACCTCGGACAGGAGAGGGAGACCCAGTACTTC. V gene TRBV5-8 combines with J gene TRBJ2-5; TRBD1 matches at 7 bases. The V gene's germline CDR1 is SGHTS and CDR2 YDEGEE. V lost 6 bases, J lost 5 bases, and 16 bases stayed unmatched. The CDR3 totals 16 residues.

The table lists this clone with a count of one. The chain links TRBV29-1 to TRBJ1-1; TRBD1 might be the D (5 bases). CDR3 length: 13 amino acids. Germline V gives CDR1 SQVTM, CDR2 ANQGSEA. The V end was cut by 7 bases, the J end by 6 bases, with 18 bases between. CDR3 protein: CSAPPVGQAEAFF. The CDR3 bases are TGCAGCGCCCCCCCGGTGGGGCAGGCTGAAGCTTTCTTT.

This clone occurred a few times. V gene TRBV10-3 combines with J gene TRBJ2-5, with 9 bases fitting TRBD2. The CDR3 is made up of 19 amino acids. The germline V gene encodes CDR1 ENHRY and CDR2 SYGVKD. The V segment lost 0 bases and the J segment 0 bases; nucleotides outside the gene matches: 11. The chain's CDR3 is CAISESVGSERGDQETQYF. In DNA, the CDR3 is TGTGCCATCAGTGAGTCGGTGGGCTCGGAGCGGGGGGACCAAGAGACCCAGTACTTC.

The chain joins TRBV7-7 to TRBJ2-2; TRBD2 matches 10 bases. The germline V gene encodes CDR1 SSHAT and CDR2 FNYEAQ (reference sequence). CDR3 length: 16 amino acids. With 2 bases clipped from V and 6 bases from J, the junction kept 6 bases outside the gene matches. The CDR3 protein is CASSLRSGGEAGELFF. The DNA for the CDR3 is TGTGCCAGCAGCTTAAGGAGCGGGGGGGAGGCCGGGGAGCTGTTTTTT.

This chain's CDR3 is CASSEYRGFYNEQFF. The CDR3 DNA follows: TGTGCCAGCAGTGAATATCGAGGATTCTACAATGAGCAGTTCTTC. J is TRBJ2-1 and V is TRBV6-1; D not certain. The CDR3 is made up of 15 amino acids. V dropped 2 bases and J dropped 3 bases, with 11 bases sitting between them. Germline CDR1 is MNHNS and CDR2 is SASEGT.

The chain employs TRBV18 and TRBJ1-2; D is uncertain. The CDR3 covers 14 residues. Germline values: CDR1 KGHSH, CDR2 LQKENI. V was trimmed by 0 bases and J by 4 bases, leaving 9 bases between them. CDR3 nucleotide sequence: TGTGCCAGCTCACCACCGGGCACAGTCTATGGCTACACCTTC. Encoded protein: CASSPPGTVYGYTF.

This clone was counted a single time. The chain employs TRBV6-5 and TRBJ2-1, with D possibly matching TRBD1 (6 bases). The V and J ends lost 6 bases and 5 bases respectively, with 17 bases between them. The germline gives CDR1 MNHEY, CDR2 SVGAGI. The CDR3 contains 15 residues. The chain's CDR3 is CASSPTPPGDNEQFF. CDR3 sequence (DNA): TGTGCCAGCAGCCCTACGCCCCCAGGGGACAATGAGCAGTTCTTC.